Described below is a single TCR beta chain sequence and its context. This record belongs to a study of blood T cell repertoires in COVID-19. Original data processing: Counts of nucleated cells, estimated from reference gene primer amplification, were obtained. Assay: immunoSEQ multiplex PCR; the TCRdb copy retains only in-frame clones and omits some. V, J and clone size are taken as reported in that table, and D and trimming were inferred from the DNA itself. Of about 110,000 clones in the sample, around 89% were seen once. Trimming shortened V by 5 bases and J by 0 bases, and 18 bases separated the two germline ends. The CDR3 covers 17 residues. The germline V gene has CDR1 LNHDA and CDR2 SQIVND (reference sequence).

What was sequenced was peripheral blood. The chain has TRBV19 and TRBJ2-3; possible D gene TRBD1, 7 bases. The clonotype was recovered from a human donor in a cohort sampled during active COVID-19. The DNA for the CDR3 is TGTGCCAGTAGTCGCGGGACAGAAATCACTAGCACAGATACGCAGTATTTT. Protein sequence: CASSRGTEITSTDTQYF. The full variable domain, its missing parts supplied by reference TRBV19 and TRBJ2-3, is DGGITQSPKYLFRKEGQNVTLSCEQNLNHDAMYWYRQDPGQGLRLIYYSQIVNDFQKGDIAEGYSVSREKKESFPLTVTSAQKNPTAFYLCASSRGTEITSTDTQYFGPGTRLTVL.